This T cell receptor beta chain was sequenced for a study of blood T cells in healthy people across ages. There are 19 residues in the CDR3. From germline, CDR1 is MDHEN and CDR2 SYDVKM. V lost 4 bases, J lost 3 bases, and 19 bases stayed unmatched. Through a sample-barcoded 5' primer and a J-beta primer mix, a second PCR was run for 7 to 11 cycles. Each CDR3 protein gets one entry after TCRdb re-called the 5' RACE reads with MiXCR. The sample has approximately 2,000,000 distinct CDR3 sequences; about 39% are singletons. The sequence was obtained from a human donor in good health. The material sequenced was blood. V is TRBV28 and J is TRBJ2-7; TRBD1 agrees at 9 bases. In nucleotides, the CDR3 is TGTGCCAGCAGTTGGCCCTCCGGGACAGGGCTGTATTCGAACTACGAGCAGTACTTC. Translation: CASSWPSGTGLYSNYEQYF.